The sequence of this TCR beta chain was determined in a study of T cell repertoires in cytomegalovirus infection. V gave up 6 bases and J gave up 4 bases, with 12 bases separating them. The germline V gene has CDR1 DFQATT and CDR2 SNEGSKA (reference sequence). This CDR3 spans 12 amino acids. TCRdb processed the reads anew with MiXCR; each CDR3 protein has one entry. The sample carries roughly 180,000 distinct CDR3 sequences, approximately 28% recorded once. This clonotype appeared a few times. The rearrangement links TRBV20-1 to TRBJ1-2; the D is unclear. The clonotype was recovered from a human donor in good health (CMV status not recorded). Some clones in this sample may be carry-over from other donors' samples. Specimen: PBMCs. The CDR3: CSAPEGSYGYTF. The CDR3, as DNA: TGCAGTGCCCCGGAGGGTTCCTATGGCTACACCTTC.